These 31 T cell receptor beta chains were all obtained from the same sample, sequenced in a study of T cell responses to AZD1222 COVID-19 vaccine (dated by TCRdb to the early 2020s). Libraries were made using the immunoSEQ multiplex PCR assay. TCRdb limited this immuneACCESS table to in-frame rearrangements with V and J called. A share of clones is missing; checked studies link under half to unresolved V genes, and the rest is unexplained. Within this sample are roughly 150,000 clones, with roughly nine tenths of them counted one time only. Jointly, the top ten make up around 0.98% of the sample. The time point label of this sample denotes: about 28 days (+/-7) after the second vaccine dose. The input for sequencing was peripheral blood, taken 28 days after the second AZD1222 dose. The source of these receptors is an adult who received the AZD1222 COVID-19 vaccine.

The table lists this clone with a count of one. The rearrangement uses TRBV6-1 and TRBJ2-1, with TRBD1 identical over 10 bases. V lost 2 bases and J lost 5; bases outside the gene matches: 6. The length of the CDR3 is 16 residues. Germline CDR1 reads MNHNS; CDR2 reads SASEGT. The CDR3 loop reads CASSEWGQGTNNEQFF. In DNA form, the CDR3 reads TGTGCCAGCAGTGAATGGGGACAGGGGACTAACAATGAGCAGTTCTTC.

CDR3 sequence (DNA): TGTGCCTGGAGTACTATCGCGACAGGGCAAGCTTTCTTT. It translates to CAWSTIATGQAFF. This chain links TRBV30 with TRBJ1-1; 7 bases are shared with TRBD1. Losses at the gene ends were 2 bases for V and 9 bases for J; bases not matched to a gene: 9. Germline CDR1 GTSNPN, CDR2 SVGIG (reference sequence). The CDR3 runs to 13 residues.

This clone has only one observation. The rearrangement uses TRBV19 and TRBJ2-7; the D is unclear. CDR3 length: 14 amino acids. Trimming took 4 bases from V and 0 from J, leaving 10 bases between them. CDR1 LNHDA and CDR2 SQIVND come from the germline V gene (reference sequence). In DNA form, the CDR3 reads TGTGCCAGTAGTACACAACAGAGCTCCTACGAGCAGTACTTC. Translated, it gives CASSTQQSSYEQYF. The whole variable domain, filled in from reference TRBV19 and TRBJ2-7, reads DGGITQSPKYLFRKEGQNVTLSCEQNLNHDAMYWYRQDPGQGLRLIYYSQIVNDFQKGDIAEGYSVSREKKESFPLTVTSAQKNPTAFYLCASSTQQSSYEQYFGPGTRLTVT.

The DNA for the CDR3 is TGCGCCAGCAGGAAGGGACAGAACGCGAACACCGGGGAGCTGTTTTTT. It translates to CASRKGQNANTGELFF. The V call is TRBV5-1, the J call TRBJ2-2; 7 positions agree with TRBD1. Germline V gene sequence: CDR1 SGHRS, CDR2 YFSETQ. The CDR3 runs to 16 residues. Trimming removed 5 bases from V and 0 bases from J; junction bases left unmatched: 7. Using reference TRBV5-1 and TRBJ2-2 for the parts outside the CDR3, the full variable domain is KAGVTQTPRYLIKTRGQQVTLSCSPISGHRSVSWYQQTPGQGLQFLFEYFSETQRNKGNFPGRFSGRQFSNSRSEMNVSTLELGDSALYLCASRKGQNANTGELFFGEGSRLTVL.

V and J are TRBV6-6 and TRBJ1-1; D gene uncertain. V was pared by 4 bases and J by 5 bases, with 14 bases between. The CDR3 is 14 residues long. Germline-derived CDR1 and CDR2 are MNHNY and SVGAGI (reference sequence). Here the CDR3 DNA reads TGTGCCAGCAGTTCCGCCTTAGGGCGGACTGAAGCTTTCTTT. Translation: CASSSALGRTEAFF.

This clone came up once. J is TRBJ1-2 and V is TRBV6-1; D is possibly TRBD1 (5 bases). The CDR3 is 14 amino acids. Trimming took 2 bases from V and 6 from J, leaving 13 bases between them. The germline V gene encodes CDR1 MNHNS and CDR2 SASEGT. The CDR3 protein is CASSESSGDDGYTF. The DNA of the CDR3 is TGTGCCAGCAGTGAATCATCGGGGGACGATGGCTACACCTTC.

The chain carries TRBV18 and TRBJ2-3; 8 bases are a match to TRBD2. CDR3 length: 15 residues. With 3 bases clipped from V and 0 bases from J, the junction kept 2 bases outside the gene matches. Germline V gene lookup returns CDR1 KGHSH and CDR2 LQKENI. Written as DNA, the CDR3 is TGTGCCAGCTCACCTACTAGCGGTAGCACAGATACGCAGTATTTT. It is translated as CASSPTSGSTDTQYF.

CDR3 protein: CASRDTQGARGYTF. CDR3 nucleotides: TGTGCCAGCAGGGATACACAGGGGGCGCGGGGCTACACCTTC. J is TRBJ1-2 and V is TRBV2; the match to TRBD1 covers 9 bases. The germline gives CDR1 SNHLY, CDR2 FYNNEI. CDR3 length: 14 residues. Losses at the gene ends were 6 bases for V and 8 bases for J; bases not matched to a gene: 10.

The chain carries TRBV7-9 and TRBJ2-1; 16 nucleotides agree with TRBD2. V was clipped by 5 bases and J by 2 bases; unmatched bases: 3. CDR3 length equals 17 residues. Germline V gene sequence: CDR1 SEHNR, CDR2 FQNEAQ (reference sequence). This chain's CDR3 is CASSPGTSGGAYNEQFF. CDR3 in DNA: TGTGCCAGCAGCCCGGGGACTAGCGGGGGGGCCTACAATGAGCAGTTCTTC.

V usage is TRBV2 and J usage is TRBJ2-1; 10 bases line up with TRBD2. There are 15 residues in the CDR3. V shed 5 bases and J 4 bases; nucleotides not matched to a gene: 5. Germline values: CDR1 SNHLY, CDR2 FYNNEI. The DNA of the CDR3 is TGTGCCAGCAGTTATAGCGGGGGGCCTTACAATGAGCAGTTCTTC. Its protein is CASSYSGGPYNEQFF.

The V call is TRBV5-5, the J call TRBJ2-1; TRBD1 agrees at 9 bases. Germline CDR1 and CDR2: SGHKS and YYEKEE (reference sequence). The junction had 11 bases not matched to a gene; V was cut back by 0 bases and J by 4 bases. The CDR3 consists of 18 residues. The CDR3 DNA follows: TGTGCCAGCAGCTTGGTCCTGGACAGGGGAGGACCGTACAATGAGCAGTTCTTC. Translated, it gives CASSLVLDRGGPYNEQFF.

This clone was seen a single time. This chain connects TRBV18 to TRBJ1-3, with unresolved D. Germline V gene sequence: CDR1 KGHSH, CDR2 LQKENI. This CDR3 is 16 amino acids long. V was shortened by 0 bases and J by 0 bases, with 9 bases between the two germline ends. In DNA, the CDR3 is TGTGCCAGCTCACCACCGATGGGGTACTCTGGAAACACCATATATTTT. Its protein is CASSPPMGYSGNTIYF.

This chain connects TRBV25-1 to TRBJ1-4; possibly TRBD1 for D (5 bases). The V end was cut by 0 bases, the J end by 4 bases, with 9 bases between. Looked up from germline, CDR1 is MGHDK and CDR2 is SYGVNS. This CDR3 is 15 amino acids long. CDR3 coding DNA: TGTGCCAGCAGTGAATACTGGGGGTTTAATGAAAAACTGTTTTTT. As protein: CASSEYWGFNEKLFF.

Here the CDR3 DNA reads TGTGCCAGTAGTATAGAGTCAACAGGTTACAATCAGCCCCAGCATTTT. Encoded protein: CASSIESTGYNQPQHF. V gene TRBV19 combines with J gene TRBJ1-5, with D possibly matching TRBD1 (5 bases). V was pared by 0 bases and J by 3 bases, with 12 bases between. This CDR3 region has 16 residues. CDR1 and CDR2 (germline): LNHDA, SQIVND (reference sequence).

The chain employs TRBV6-5 and TRBJ1-2; TRBD1 is a possible D gene (6 bases). Trimming took 7 bases from V and 8 from J, leaving 14 bases between them. The CDR3 spans 12 residues. Germline CDR1 is MNHEY and CDR2 is SVGAGI. The CDR3 coding sequence is TGTGCCAGCACCAAGGGGGGCGCAGGCTACACCTTC. It translates to CASTKGGAGYTF.

This clone was observed once. In DNA form, the CDR3 reads TGTGCCAGCAGTTTAGATTGGGACACCGGGGAGCTGTTTTTT. This sequence encodes CASSLDWDTGELFF. This chain joins TRBV27 and TRBJ2-2; no definite D call. The germline V and J ends were trimmed by 2 bases and 3 bases, with 7 bases remaining between them. Germline V gives CDR1 MNHEY, CDR2 SMNVEV (reference sequence). This CDR3 region has 14 residues.

The gene calls are TRBV6-4 and TRBJ2-2; no firm D call. In germline, CDR1 is MRHNA, CDR2 SNTAGT. This CDR3 region has 12 residues. V was trimmed by 3 bases and J by 6 bases, leaving 5 bases between them. In DNA, the CDR3 is TGTGCCAGCAGTGATCCCCCCGGGGAGCTGTTTTTT. It is translated as CASSDPPGELFF.

The chain joins TRBV3-1 (or the pseudogene TRBV3-2) to TRBJ1-6; D is unresolved. This CDR3 spans 14 amino acids. The V gene's germline CDR1 is LGHDT and CDR2 YNNKEL (reference sequence). The germline V and J ends were trimmed by 2 bases and 4 bases, with 6 bases remaining between them. CDR3 amino acids: CASSQTDYNSPLHF. The CDR3, as DNA: TGTGCCAGCAGCCAAACAGATTATAATTCACCCCTCCACTTT.

The J gene is TRBJ1-1, the V gene TRBV4-1; 8 nucleotides align to TRBD1. The CDR3 contains 13 residues. The ends lost 5 bases at V and 1 base at J; junction bases unmatched: 0. Germline values: CDR1 MGHRA, CDR2 YSYEKL. DNA of the CDR3: TGCGCCAGCAGCGGACAGGGGAACACTGAAGCTTTCTTT. It yields the protein CASSGQGNTEAFF.

The chain has TRBV5-4 and TRBJ1-1; no firm D call. The CDR3 consists of 12 residues. The V end was cut by 4 bases, the J end by 5 bases, with 9 bases between. CDR1 is SGHNT and CDR2 is YYREEE in the germline V gene (reference sequence). The DNA for the CDR3 is TGTGCCAGCAGCGTCACGGGGACTGAAGCTTTCTTT. Its translation is CASSVTGTEAFF. The full variable domain, completed using reference TRBV5-4 and TRBJ1-1, is ETGVTQSPTHLIKTRGQQVTLRCSSQSGHNTVSWYQQALGQGPQFIFQYYREEENGRGNFPPRFSGLQFPNYSSELNVNALELDDSALYLCASSVTGTEAFFGQGTRLTVV.

J is TRBJ1-4 and V is TRBV15, with 7 bases fitting TRBD1. There are 16 residues in the CDR3. In germline, CDR1 is LNHNV, CDR2 YYDKDF (reference sequence). The junction had 5 bases not matched to a gene; V was cut back by 0 bases and J by 4 bases. The CDR3 DNA follows: TGTGCCACCAGCAGAGACTACGGGACAGTTAATGAAAAACTGTTTTTT. Encoded protein: CATSRDYGTVNEKLFF.

The chain joins TRBV7-8 to TRBJ1-2; TRBD1 matches 9 bases. The germline V gene encodes CDR1 SGHVS and CDR2 FQNEAQ. V lost 5 bases and J lost 4; bases outside the gene matches: 2. The CDR3 has 13 amino acids. Written as DNA, the CDR3 is TGTGCCAGCAGCCAGGACAGGGGCTATGGCTACACCTTC. The encoded protein is CASSQDRGYGYTF.

Only one count was recorded for this clone. This sequence joins TRBV30 and TRBJ1-3, with TRBD1 identical over 7 bases. V shed 5 bases and J 4 bases; nucleotides not matched to a gene: 2. From germline, CDR1 is GTSNPN and CDR2 SVGIG (reference sequence). There are 12 residues in the CDR3. The CDR3 DNA reads as TGTGCCTGGGCAGGGGGGGGAAACACCATATATTTT. Protein: CAWAGGGNTIYF.

The V and J genes are TRBV5-6 and TRBJ2-5, with TRBD2 identical over 13 bases. After removal of 4 bases from V and 0 bases from J, the junction contained 6 bases not matched to a gene. Per the germline V gene, CDR1 is SGHDT and CDR2 is YYEEEE. This CDR3 comprises 17 residues. The CDR3 sequence: CASSEGLAGLYQETQYF. CDR3 nucleotides: TGTGCCAGCAGCGAGGGACTAGCGGGGTTGTACCAAGAGACCCAGTACTTC.

This chain links TRBV11-2 with TRBJ1-1; TRBD1 matches at 9 bases. CDR1 and CDR2 (germline): SGHAT, FQNNGV. V was clipped by 5 bases and J by 1 base; unmatched bases: 5. The CDR3 loop spans 15 amino acids. CDR3: CASSTWDRENTEAFF. CDR3 sequence (DNA): TGTGCCAGCAGCACTTGGGACAGGGAGAACACTGAAGCTTTCTTT.

About this clone: The sample contains more than one DNA sequence encoding this CDR3. The chain links TRBV29-1 to TRBJ1-5; the D is unclear. Between the trimmed V and J ends, which lost 6 bases and 2 bases, there was a span of 8 bases. The germline V gene encodes CDR1 SQVTM and CDR2 ANQGSEA. The CDR3 covers 12 residues. CDR3 sequence (DNA): TGCAGCGTCGGCTCAGGCAATCAGCCCCAGCATTTT. Residues: CSVGSGNQPQHF.

The V gene is TRBV12-3 or TRBV12-4, the J gene TRBJ1-1; D remains ambiguous. Trimming cost V 3 bases and J 1 base, with 6 bases left between them. The CDR3 length is 13 residues. The CDR3 spells CASSFNPNTEAFF. CDR3 nucleotides: TGTGCCAGCAGTTTCAACCCGAACACTGAAGCTTTCTTT.

The chain links TRBV29-1 to TRBJ2-5; D ambiguous. The CDR3 is made up of 11 amino acids. V lost 3 bases, J lost 5 bases, and 7 bases lay in between. Germline CDR1 and CDR2: SQVTM and ANQGSEA. The CDR3 DNA reads TGCAGCGTTGAGTTTCGGGAGACCCAGTACTTC. Translating gives CSVEFRETQYF.

CDR3 sequence reads: CASSLDAGSPLHF. CDR3 bases: TGCGCCAGCAGCCTCGACGCAGGTTCACCCCTCCACTTT. This chain uses TRBV5-1 with TRBJ1-6; D call uncertain. The length of the CDR3 is 13 residues. Trimming stripped 4 bases from V and 9 bases from J, with 11 bases between. The germline V gene encodes CDR1 SGHRS and CDR2 YFSETQ.

The chain uses TRBV4-2 and TRBJ2-1; the match to TRBD2 covers 15 bases. This CDR3 spans 18 amino acids. Unmatched junction bases numbered 4, after V lost 0 bases and J lost 4 bases. CDR1 LGHNA and CDR2 YNFKEQ come from the germline V gene. The CDR3 sequence: CASSQDGGLAGGYNEQFF. The CDR3, as DNA: TGTGCCAGCAGCCAAGATGGCGGACTAGCGGGGGGGTACAATGAGCAGTTCTTC.

The chain carries TRBV9 and TRBJ2-1; D gene uncertain. This CDR3 has 15 residues. The germline V gene has CDR1 SGDLS and CDR2 YYNGEE. Trimming took 1 base from V and 0 from J, leaving 8 bases between them. The CDR3 coding sequence is TGTGCCAGCAGCGTATCCGACGGCTCCTACAATGAGCAGTTCTTC. Translating gives CASSVSDGSYNEQFF.